This record covers a single T cell receptor (beta chain). The antigen remains unidentified. This clone may be a read error of a much larger clone one base away. Methods described previously, with TCR primers listed, were used for bulk TCR libraries. From the PCR reads, TCRdb called clonotypes with MiXCR, one entry per CDR3 protein. The data show roughly 320,000 distinct CDR3 sequences, over 20% seen once. The data were taken from a study of molecular identifiers for immune sequencing clone quantification. Overall study: Five aliquots were made in replicates from the RNA of approximately 22,000 or 94,000 naive CD8 cells, and four were sequenced.

The naive CD8 libraries originated from between 20,000 and 1,000,000 sorted cells and drew on 10%, 30% or 50% RNA. Germline-derived CDR1 and CDR2 are PRHDT and FYEKMQ (reference sequence). The CDR3 contains 14 residues. Study results and caveats: In naive cells, clones above 20 RNA copies held under 1% of molecules, whereas in effector cells they held over 98%.

This sequence was found in a human donor in good health. Some libraries in this study had Jurkat cell RNA spiked in. The gene calls are TRBV13 and TRBJ1-4; D perhaps matches TRBD1 (6 bases). Sequenced material: naive CD8+ T cells from blood, with Jurkat cell RNA spiked in. This sample's subset: FACS-sorted CD8+CD4-CCR7+CD45RA+ naive T cells. Here the CDR3 DNA reads TGTGTCAGCAGCATGCAGGGGACTCATGAAAAACTGTTTTTT. This codes for CVSSMQGTHEKLFF.